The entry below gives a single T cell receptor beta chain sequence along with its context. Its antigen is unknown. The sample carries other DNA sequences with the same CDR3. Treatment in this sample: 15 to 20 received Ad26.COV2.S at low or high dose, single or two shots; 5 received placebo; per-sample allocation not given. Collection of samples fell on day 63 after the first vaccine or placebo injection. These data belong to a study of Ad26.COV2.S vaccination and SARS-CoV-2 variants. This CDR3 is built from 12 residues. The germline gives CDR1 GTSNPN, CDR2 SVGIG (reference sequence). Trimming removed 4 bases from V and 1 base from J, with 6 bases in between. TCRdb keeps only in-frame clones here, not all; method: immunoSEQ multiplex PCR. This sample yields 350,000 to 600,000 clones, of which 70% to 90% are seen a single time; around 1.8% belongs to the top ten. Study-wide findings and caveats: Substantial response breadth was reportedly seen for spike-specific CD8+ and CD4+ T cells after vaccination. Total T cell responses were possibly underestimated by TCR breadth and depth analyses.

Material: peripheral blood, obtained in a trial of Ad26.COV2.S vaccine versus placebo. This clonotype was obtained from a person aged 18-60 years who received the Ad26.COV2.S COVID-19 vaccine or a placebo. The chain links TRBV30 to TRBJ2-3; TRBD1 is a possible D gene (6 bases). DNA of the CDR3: TGTGCCTGGAAGGGGGGCACAGATACGCAGTATTTT. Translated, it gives CAWKGGTDTQYF.